Below are 21 T cell receptor beta chains sequenced from a single sample in a study of blood T cell repertoires in COVID-19. Some clones are missing from TCRdb's copy, which holds only in-frame ones; the method was immunoSEQ multiplex PCR. The sample lists some 77,000 clones; about 79% were seen once. Material for sequencing was peripheral blood. The receptors derive from a man between 70 and 80 years old with acute or convalescent COVID-19.

V gene TRBV7-9 combines with J gene TRBJ2-2, with unresolved D. From germline, CDR1 is SEHNR and CDR2 FQNEAQ (reference sequence). This CDR3 has 14 amino acids. The V gene lost 2 bases and the J gene lost 6 bases, with 10 bases spanning the gap. The DNA of the CDR3 is TGTGCCAGCAGCTTATTCGAGGATGCCGGGGAGCTGTTTTTT. It is translated as CASSLFEDAGELFF.

The chain links TRBV6-5 to TRBJ2-7; possibly TRBD1 for D (5 bases). The V gene's germline CDR1 is MNHEY and CDR2 SVGAGI. The V and J ends lost 6 bases and 4 bases respectively, with 16 bases between them. This CDR3 is built from 14 residues. The CDR3 bases are TGTGCCAGCAGCGGATCGGCCAGGGCTTACGAGCAGTACTTC. Its protein product is CASSGSARAYEQYF.

The rearrangement links TRBV5-4 to TRBJ1-1; D remains unclear. Trimming shortened V by 0 bases and J by 0 bases, and 9 bases separated the two germline ends. Germline CDR1 reads SGHNT; CDR2 reads YYREEE (reference sequence). The CDR3 sequence is 15 residues long. The CDR3 DNA reads as TGTGCCAGCAGCTTGGGGGTACTAGTGAACACTGAAGCTTTCTTT. Its protein product is CASSLGVLVNTEAFF. The whole variable domain, remainder taken from reference TRBV5-4 and TRBJ1-1, is ETGVTQSPTHLIKTRGQQVTLRCSSQSGHNTVSWYQQALGQGPQFIFQYYREEENGRGNFPPRFSGLQFPNYSSELNVNALELDDSALYLCASSLGVLVNTEAFFGQGTRLTVV.

This clone was detected only once. Other DNA sequences in the same sample also yield this CDR3. The rearrangement joins TRBV12-3 or TRBV12-4 to TRBJ2-7, with no clear D. The CDR3 loop spans 11 amino acids. The V gene lost 4 bases and the J gene lost 2 bases, with 3 bases spanning the gap. This CDR3 is CASSSTYEQYF. The CDR3 bases are TGTGCCAGCAGTTCAACCTACGAGCAGTACTTC.

This chain uses TRBV7-9 with TRBJ2-5, with 8 bases fitting TRBD2. Germline-derived CDR1 and CDR2 are SEHNR and FQNEAQ (reference sequence). The junction had 9 bases not matched to a gene; V was cut back by 1 base and J by 2 bases. The CDR3 extends over 17 amino acids. CDR3 in DNA: TGTGCCAGCAGCTTAGGGGCGTTCCCGGGAGGGCAAGAGACCCAGTACTTC. This translates into CASSLGAFPGGQETQYF.

V usage is TRBV5-4 and J usage is TRBJ1-1, with 7 bases matching TRBD1. CDR3 length: 12 residues. V lost 2 bases to trimming and J lost 8 bases; unmatched junction nucleotides: 3. CDR1 and CDR2 from the germline V gene are SGHNT and YYREEE (reference sequence). In DNA, the CDR3 is TGTGCCAGCAGCTTCCGGGACAGAGAAGCTTTCTTT. Protein product: CASSFRDREAFF.

CDR3 sequence (DNA): TGTGCCAGTAGTTTCCAGGGGACCTATGGCTACACCTTC. Translated, it gives CASSFQGTYGYTF. This chain connects TRBV19 to TRBJ1-2; D is possibly TRBD1 (6 bases). The CDR3 length is 13 residues. CDR1 and CDR2 (germline): LNHDA, SQIVND (reference sequence). Trimming cost V 5 bases and J 4 bases, with 11 bases left between them.

The DNA of the CDR3 is TGTGCCAGCAGCTTACCAGGGATGTTTAACTATGGCTACACCTTC. This encodes CASSLPGMFNYGYTF. J is TRBJ1-2 and V is TRBV7-9; weak D call: TRBD1 (5 bases). The CDR3 extends over 15 amino acids. CDR1 and CDR2 from the germline V gene are SEHNR and FQNEAQ (reference sequence). The germline V and J ends were trimmed by 2 bases and 1 base, with 11 bases remaining between them.

V gene TRBV6-5 combines with J gene TRBJ1-1, with 7 bases lining up with TRBD1. This CDR3 has 15 amino acids. Germline V CDR1 and CDR2: MNHEY, SVGAGI. The trim removed 4 bases at V and 4 bases at J, leaving 9 bases unmatched. The DNA for the CDR3 is TGTGCCAGCAGTTCACCAAAGACAGGGAGCACTGAAGCTTTCTTT. It is translated as CASSSPKTGSTEAFF.

The chain employs TRBV11-2 and TRBJ1-1; unclear D gene. V shed 3 bases and J shed 1 base, with 12 bases lying between them. From germline, CDR1 is SGHAT and CDR2 FQNNGV. The CDR3 runs 15 residues. The CDR3 sequence is CASSFWSWSNTEAFF. In DNA, the CDR3 is TGTGCCAGCAGCTTCTGGAGCTGGTCGAACACTGAAGCTTTCTTT.

CDR3 bases: TGTGCCAGCAGCCATGGGACTTTTACGGGAAACACCATATATTTT. It codes for CASSHGTFTGNTIYF. This sequence joins TRBV6-2 or TRBV6-3 and TRBJ1-3; D is possibly TRBD1 (5 bases). The CDR3 contains 15 residues. V was trimmed by 6 bases and J by 4 bases, leaving 16 bases between them. From germline, CDR1 is MNHEY and CDR2 SVGEGT.

V and J are TRBV18 and TRBJ1-4, with D unresolved. The germline V and J ends were trimmed by 3 bases and 8 bases, with 10 bases remaining between them. CDR3 length: 13 residues. Germline lookup yields CDR1 KGHSH and CDR2 LQKENI. The CDR3 region has the DNA TGTGCCAGCTCACCTGACCGAGGCGAAAAACTGTTTTTT. Its translation: CASSPDRGEKLFF.

This clone was seen only once. The rearrangement joins TRBV7-8 to TRBJ2-1; 10 bases are shared with TRBD2. The CDR3 is 14 amino acids. J was trimmed by 7 bases and V by 6 bases; bases with no gene match: 6. Germline values: CDR1 SGHVS, CDR2 FQNEAQ. CDR3 DNA sequence: TGTGCCAGCAGACTAGCGGGACAACGGAATGAGCAGTTCTTC. This encodes CASRLAGQRNEQFF. The full variable domain, completed using reference TRBV7-8 and TRBJ2-1, is GAGVSQSPRYKVAKRGQDVALRCDPISGHVSLFWYQQALGQGPEFLTYFQNEAQLDKSGLPSDRFFAERPEGSVSTLKIQRTQQEDSAVYLCASRLAGQRNEQFFGPGTRLTVL.

This clone was counted a single time. The CDR3 DNA is TGTGCCAGCAGCTCAGCGGGTCTCTACAATGAGCAGTTCTTC. It translates to CASSSAGLYNEQFF. The chain carries TRBV11-3 and TRBJ2-1, with D possibly matching TRBD2 (6 bases). The V gene's germline CDR1 is SGHNT and CDR2 YENEEA. This CDR3 contains 14 residues. Trimming took 4 bases from V and 3 from J, leaving 10 bases between them.

CDR3 loop: CASSYPGGGYTF. DNA of the CDR3: TGTGCCAGCAGTTACCCAGGGGGCGGCTACACCTTC. The chain is built from TRBV28 and TRBJ1-2; 8 positions agree with TRBD1. The length of the CDR3 is 12 residues. CDR1 MDHEN and CDR2 SYDVKM come from the germline V gene. V was clipped by 4 bases and J by 8 bases; unmatched bases: 3.

The rearrangement links TRBV19 to TRBJ1-1; 7 nucleotides agree with TRBD1. The germline V gene encodes CDR1 LNHDA and CDR2 SQIVND (reference sequence). Trimming removed 6 bases from V and 3 bases from J; junction bases left unmatched: 4. The CDR3 contains 13 residues. The CDR3 sequence is CASSLQGDTEAFF. For the CDR3, the DNA is TGTGCCAGTAGCCTTCAGGGGGACACTGAAGCTTTCTTT.

The rearrangement links TRBV18 to TRBJ2-1, with a weak D call TRBD2 (5 bases). The V and J ends lost 6 bases and 2 bases respectively, with 14 bases between them. From germline, CDR1 is KGHSH and CDR2 LQKENI. The CDR3 has 15 residues. CDR3 sequence: CASSNGGFPYNEQFF. The CDR3 DNA sequence: TGTGCCAGCTCCAACGGAGGCTTTCCCTACAATGAGCAGTTCTTC.

The gene calls are TRBV11-2 and TRBJ1-1; D possibly corresponds to TRBD1 (6 bases). Germline V lookup: CDR1 SGHAT, CDR2 FQNNGV. This CDR3 has 14 residues. V gave up 5 bases and J gave up 5 bases, with 15 bases separating them. The CDR3 loop reads CASSPGTSETEAFF. The DNA for the CDR3 is TGTGCCAGCAGCCCTGGGACATCCGAGACTGAAGCTTTCTTT.

The J gene is TRBJ1-3, the V gene TRBV7-9; TRBD1 is a possible D gene (5 bases). CDR1 and CDR2 (germline): SEHNR, FQNEAQ (reference sequence). V shed 5 bases and J shed 0 bases, with 11 bases lying between them. The CDR3 contains 15 residues. The CDR3 reads CASSPQVNSGNTIYF. The CDR3 nucleotides are TGTGCCAGCAGCCCACAGGTGAACTCTGGAAACACCATATATTTT.

The chain carries TRBV7-9 and TRBJ1-1; TRBD1 agrees at 9 bases. Germline CDR1 reads SEHNR; CDR2 reads FQNEAQ (reference sequence). V lost 5 bases to trimming and J lost 1 base; unmatched junction nucleotides: 5. CDR3 size: 15 residues. CDR3 nucleotide sequence: TGTGCCAGCAGCGCCTCGACAGGGGGGAACACTGAAGCTTTCTTT. Amino acids: CASSASTGGNTEAFF. Full variable domain (rest looked up from reference TRBV7-9 and TRBJ1-1): DTGVSQNPRHKITKRGQNVTFRCDPISEHNRLYWYRQTLGQGPEFLTYFQNEAQLEKSRLLSDRFSAERPKGSFSTLEIQRTEQGDSAMYLCASSASTGGNTEAFFGQGTRLTVV.

The chain recombines TRBV30 with TRBJ1-2; D may be TRBD1 (6 bases). Germline V gene lookup returns CDR1 GTSNPN and CDR2 SVGIG (reference sequence). With 1 base removed from V and 4 bases from J, the gap between germline ends came to 13 bases. This CDR3 is 14 amino acids long. The CDR3 loop is CAWSGRGGVYGYTF. As DNA, the CDR3 is TGTGCCTGGAGTGGCAGAGGGGGGGTCTATGGCTACACCTTC.